These 22 T cell receptor beta chains came from one sample sequenced in a study of shared clonotypes between healthy human individuals. TCRdb's table, derived via immunoSEQ multiplex PCR, lists solely in-frame clones and lacks some. The sample yields about 480,000 clones, nearly 80% seen once. The source material was PBMCs. These receptors all come from a woman aged 40 to 50 in good health. Some clones in this sample may be carry-over from other donors' samples.

This chain joins TRBV6-1 and TRBJ2-7; maybe TRBD1 (5 bases). Germline lookup yields CDR1 MNHNS and CDR2 SASEGT. The V end lost 5 bases, the J end lost 4 bases, and 15 bases lay between the germline ends. The CDR3 is 14 amino acids. In DNA, the CDR3 is TGTGCCAGCAGTACTCTAGGGGCCCGTTACGAGCAGTACTTC. This translates into CASSTLGARYEQYF.

In its sample, this clone was seen once. V and J are TRBV5-6 and TRBJ2-1; 7 bases line up with TRBD1. CDR1 and CDR2 (germline): SGHDT, YYEEEE. The CDR3 is made up of 15 amino acids. Trimming removed 3 bases from V and 2 bases from J; junction bases left unmatched: 5. The CDR3 sequence: CASSSRDSTYNEQFF. CDR3 DNA sequence: TGTGCCAGCAGCTCCCGGGACAGCACCTACAATGAGCAGTTCTTC. Based on the CDR3 plus reference TRBV5-6 and TRBJ2-1, the full variable domain is DAGVTQSPTHLIKTRGQQVTLRCSPKSGHDTVSWYQQALGQGPQFIFQYYEEEERQRGNFPDRFSGHQFPNYSSELNVNALLLGDSALYLCASSSRDSTYNEQFFGPGTRLTVL.

This chain uses TRBV4-2 with TRBJ1-2; 10 bases fit TRBD1. V lost 3 bases and J lost 4; bases outside the gene matches: 2. Germline V gives CDR1 LGHNA, CDR2 YNFKEQ. CDR3 length: 14 residues. The CDR3 loop reads CASSHRDRGYGYTF. CDR3 bases: TGTGCCAGCAGCCATCGGGACAGGGGCTATGGCTACACCTTC.

V gene TRBV5-1 combines with J gene TRBJ1-3; D is ambiguous. Trimming pared 0 bases from V and 1 base from J, leaving 8 bases between. In germline, CDR1 is SGHRS, CDR2 YFSETQ. This CDR3 region has 15 residues. CDR3 DNA sequence: TGCGCCAGCAGCTTGGAACCGTTTTCTGGAAACACCATATATTTT. Residues: CASSLEPFSGNTIYF.

The rearrangement joins TRBV6-5 to TRBJ2-1; no definite D call. Germline V gene data show CDR1 as MNHEY and CDR2 as SVGAGI. V dropped 2 bases and J dropped 0 bases, with 5 bases sitting between them. The CDR3 sequence is 14 residues long. The CDR3 sequence is CASSYLSSYNEQFF. The CDR3 DNA is TGTGCCAGCAGTTACCTTAGCTCCTACAATGAGCAGTTCTTC.

This clone was detected only once. The genes are TRBV11-1 and TRBJ2-1; TRBD2 aligns across 12 bases. The V and J ends lost 4 bases and 3 bases, in that order; junction bases with no gene match: 4. Germline V gene sequence: CDR1 SGHAT, CDR2 FQDESV (reference sequence). The CDR3 is 16 amino acids. The CDR3 sequence: CASSSTSGGFYNEQFF. The CDR3 coding sequence is TGTGCCAGCAGCTCCACTAGCGGGGGGTTCTACAATGAGCAGTTCTTC. Combining the CDR3 with reference TRBV11-1 and TRBJ2-1 gives the whole variable domain EAEVAQSPRYKITEKSQAVAFWCDPISGHATLYWYRQILGQGPELLVQFQDESVVDDSQLPKDRFSAERLKGVDSTLKIQPAELGDSAMYLCASSSTSGGFYNEQFFGPGTRLTVL.

This clone was counted between two and nine times. The V gene is TRBV10-2, the J gene TRBJ1-1; D is possibly TRBD1 (6 bases). This CDR3 is built from 14 residues. In germline, CDR1 is WSHSY, CDR2 SAAADI. V was shortened by 4 bases and J by 0 bases, with 9 bases between the two germline ends. CDR3 DNA: TGCGCCAGCAGTGGATGGGGGCTGAACACTGAAGCTTTCTTT. The encoded protein is CASSGWGLNTEAFF.

This chain links TRBV18 with TRBJ2-1; possibly TRBD1 for D (5 bases). Germline-derived CDR1 and CDR2 are KGHSH and LQKENI. CDR3 length: 16 residues. V was cut by 0 bases and J by 5 bases, with 14 bases left in between. The CDR3: CASSPPGQGLNNEQFF. Written as DNA, the CDR3 is TGTGCCAGCTCACCACCGGGGCAGGGCCTGAACAATGAGCAGTTCTTC. Drawing the rest from reference TRBV18 and TRBJ2-1, the complete variable domain is NAGVMQNPRHLVRRRGQEARLRCSPMKGHSHVYWYRQLPEEGLKFMVYLQKENIIDESGMPKERFSAEFPKEGPSILRIQQVVRGDSAAYFCASSPPGQGLNNEQFFGPGTRLTVL.

This clone appeared a single time. The J gene is TRBJ2-1, the V gene TRBV7-3, with D tentatively TRBD1 (6 bases). In germline, CDR1 is SGHTA, CDR2 FQGTGA. The CDR3 has 14 residues. V shed 6 bases and J shed 2 bases, with 11 bases lying between them. The CDR3 protein is CASSPQGPYNEQFF. In DNA, the CDR3 is TGTGCCAGCAGTCCACAGGGTCCCTACAATGAGCAGTTCTTC.

This chain joins TRBV28 and TRBJ1-5; D uncertain. V dropped 3 bases and J dropped 0 bases, with 9 bases sitting between them. This CDR3 has 15 residues. Per germline, CDR1 MDHEN and CDR2 SYDVKM. The CDR3 bases are TGTGCCAGCAGTTTTACACCGTATAGCAATCAGCCCCAGCATTTT. Translation: CASSFTPYSNQPQHF.

This clone was found once. The rearrangement joins TRBV27 to TRBJ2-2; D gene unclear. The ends were cut back, 4 bases at V and 6 bases at J, with 12 bases in the middle. CDR1 is MNHEY and CDR2 is SMNVEV in the germline V gene (reference sequence). This CDR3 spans 14 amino acids. The CDR3 DNA sequence: TGTGCCAGCAGTTCACCGGACCGCCCCGGGGAGCTGTTTTTT. Translating it yields CASSSPDRPGELFF.

The chain combines TRBV7-9 with TRBJ2-7; a weak D match, TRBD2 (6 bases). CDR3 length: 14 residues. V was pared by 1 base and J by 2 bases, with 9 bases between. Per the germline V gene, CDR1 is SEHNR and CDR2 is FQNEAQ (reference sequence). The CDR3 region is CASSLGGNPYEQYF. In DNA, the CDR3 is TGTGCCAGCAGCTTAGGCGGGAACCCCTACGAGCAGTACTTC.

This chain uses TRBV7-8 with TRBJ1-1; the match to TRBD1 covers 8 bases. Germline lookup yields CDR1 SGHVS and CDR2 FQNEAQ. CDR3 length: 18 amino acids. V was pared by 1 base and J by 3 bases, with 13 bases of the junction left unmatched. The CDR3 region is CASSLDRGLVRGYTEAFF. The CDR3 DNA sequence: TGTGCCAGCAGCTTAGACAGGGGGTTAGTTCGGGGTTACACTGAAGCTTTCTTT.

The J gene is TRBJ2-7, the V gene TRBV7-3; D is perhaps TRBD1 or TRBD2 (5 bases each). The germline V gene encodes CDR1 SGHTA and CDR2 FQGTGA. This CDR3 is 15 amino acids long. V was cut by 4 bases and J by 0 bases, with 13 bases left in between. The chain's CDR3 is CASSSDSGSSYEQYF. CDR3 coding DNA: TGTGCCAGCAGCTCAGACAGCGGTAGCTCCTACGAGCAGTACTTC.

The chain joins TRBV11-1 to TRBJ2-7, with D possibly matching TRBD2 (5 bases). CDR1 is SGHAT, CDR2 FQDESV, per germline (reference sequence). Trimming removed 3 bases at V and 0 bases at J, with 9 bases between. This CDR3 comprises 14 residues. In DNA, the CDR3 is TGTGCCAGCAGCTTTGCGGGTAGCTCCTACGAGCAGTACTTC. Its translation is CASSFAGSSYEQYF.

This clone has a count of ten or more. V gene TRBV18 combines with J gene TRBJ2-1; 7 bases are shared with TRBD2. Per germline, CDR1 KGHSH and CDR2 LQKENI. The CDR3 consists of 14 residues. Unmatched junction bases numbered 2, after V lost 0 bases and J lost 6 bases. CDR3 DNA: TGTGCCAGCTCACCACCCGCGGGGGTCAATGAGCAGTTCTTC. Translation gives CASSPPAGVNEQFF.

This chain connects TRBV5-4 to TRBJ2-7; D is possibly TRBD1 or TRBD2 (5 bases each). With 4 bases removed from V and 5 bases from J, the gap between germline ends came to 13 bases. The CDR3 has 13 amino acids. Germline V gene data show CDR1 as SGHNT and CDR2 as YYREEE (reference sequence). As DNA, the CDR3 is TGTGCCAGCAGCCCGGGGCAGGGCCACGAGCAGTACTTC. It specifies CASSPGQGHEQYF. The full variable domain, with the rest looked up from reference TRBV5-4 and TRBJ2-7, is ETGVTQSPTHLIKTRGQQVTLRCSSQSGHNTVSWYQQALGQGPQFIFQYYREEENGRGNFPPRFSGLQFPNYSSELNVNALELDDSALYLCASSPGQGHEQYFGPGTRLTVT.

This chain connects TRBV9 to TRBJ2-7; TRBD2 matches at 13 bases. There are 15 residues in the CDR3. Per the germline V gene, CDR1 is SGDLS and CDR2 is YYNGEE. Trimming removed 0 bases from V and 6 bases from J; junction bases left unmatched: 3. The CDR3 nucleotides are TGTGCCAGCAGCGTAGCCGGACTAGCGGGGGCCGAGCAGTACTTC. It specifies CASSVAGLAGAEQYF.

This rearrangement joins TRBV9 to TRBJ2-5; tentatively, D is TRBD1 (6 bases). The V gene lost 3 bases and the J gene lost 4 bases, with 16 bases spanning the gap. Germline V CDR1 and CDR2: SGDLS, YYNGEE. The CDR3 runs 15 residues. CDR3 amino acids: CASSGRDNPGETQYF. In DNA form, the CDR3 reads TGTGCCAGCAGCGGCCGGGACAACCCAGGAGAGACCCAGTACTTC.

Regarding this clone: A junction end diverges from the germline sequence, so it may reflect a read error. The V gene is TRBV7-7, the J gene TRBJ2-2, with TRBD1 identical over 8 bases. This CDR3 has 15 amino acids. From germline, CDR1 is SSHAT and CDR2 FNYEAQ (reference sequence). The CDR3 region is CASRPGTGVDGELFF. The CDR3 DNA reads as TGTGCTAGCAGACCCGGGACAGGCGTTGACGGGGAGCTGTTTTTT.

This clone was observed once. The sample has other DNA sequences that encode this CDR3 too. The J gene is TRBJ2-1, the V gene TRBV28; unclear D gene. Germline V gene lookup returns CDR1 MDHEN and CDR2 SYDVKM. The CDR3 contains 11 residues. Trimming left V 1 base short and J 5 bases short, with 0 bases between. The DNA of the CDR3 is TGTGCCAGCAGTTTATACAATGAGCAGTTCTTC. Its translation is CASSLYNEQFF.

A few counts support this clone. The V call is TRBV18, the J call TRBJ1-2; D is perhaps TRBD1 (6 bases). Germline CDR1 KGHSH, CDR2 LQKENI. The CDR3 totals 14 residues. The V gene lost 4 bases and the J gene lost 0 bases, with 9 bases spanning the gap. CDR3 nucleotide sequence: TGTGCCAGCTCACGACAGGCTACTAACTATGGCTACACCTTC. It translates to CASSRQATNYGYTF.